Sequencing of this TCR beta chain was carried out in a study of T cell repertoires in cytomegalovirus infection. Study in general: It can be stated that public TCR beta signatures indicated CMV infection as well as a matching HLA type. Study-wide results and caveats: There were carriers of CMV plus the relevant HLA, and cumulative public TCR beta family frequency identified them.

J gave up 2 bases and V 4 bases, and 8 bases lay outside the gene matches. CDR1 and CDR2 from the germline V gene are SGHAT and FQNNGV. CDR3 length equals 18 residues. TCRdb used MiXCR to reprocess the reads, holding one entry per CDR3 protein. Of fewer than 1,000,000 distinct CDR3 sequences in the sample, approximately 31% are singletons; the top ten hold around an eighth. This clonotype was recorded at least ten times. The antigen is unknown. The origin of this receptor is a human donor in good health (CMV status not recorded). Some clones in this sample may be carry-over from other donors' samples. The chain employs TRBV11-2 and TRBJ2-5, with 15 bases aligning to TRBD2. This specimen consisted of cultured CD8+ T cells from PBMCs, obtained from culture after CMV antigen stimulation. CDR3 in amino acids: CASSSLIGLAGGQETQYF. For the CDR3, the DNA is TGTGCCAGCAGCTCTCTCATCGGACTAGCGGGGGGGCAAGAGACCCAGTACTTC.